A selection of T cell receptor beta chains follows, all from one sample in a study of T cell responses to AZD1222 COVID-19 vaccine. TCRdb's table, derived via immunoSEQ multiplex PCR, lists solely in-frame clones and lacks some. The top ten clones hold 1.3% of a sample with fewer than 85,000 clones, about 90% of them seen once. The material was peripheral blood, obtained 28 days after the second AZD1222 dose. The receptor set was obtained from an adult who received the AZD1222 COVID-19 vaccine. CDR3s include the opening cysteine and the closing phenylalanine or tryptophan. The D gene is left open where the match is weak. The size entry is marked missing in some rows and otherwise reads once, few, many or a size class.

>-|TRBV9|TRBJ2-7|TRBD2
TGTGCCAGCAGCGAATCGACTAGCGGCTCCTACGAGCAGTACTTC
CASSESTSGSYEQYF
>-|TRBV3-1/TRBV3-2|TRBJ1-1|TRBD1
TGTGCCAGCAGGGCAGTGGGACAGGGGAGATCTGAAGCTTTCTTT
CASRAVGQGRSEAFF
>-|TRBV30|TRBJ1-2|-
TGTGCCTGGGAGAGGCAGGGGTACTATGGCTACACCTTC
CAWERQGYYGYTF
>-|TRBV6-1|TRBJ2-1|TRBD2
TGTGCCAGCAGTGGACGGTCGAAGGTAATAGCGGGAGTCTGGGATGAGCAGTTCTTC
CASSGRSKVIAGVWDEQFF
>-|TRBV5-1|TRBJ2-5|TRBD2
TGCGCCAGCAGCGAAGGGACTAGCGGGGAGACCCAGTACTTC
CASSEGTSGETQYF
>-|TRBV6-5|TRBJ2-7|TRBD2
TGTGCCAGCAGTTCCCCCTTAGGCGGGAGGCCGGGGGAGCAGTACTTC
CASSSPLGGRPGEQYF
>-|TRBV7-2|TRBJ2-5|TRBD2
TGTGCCAGCAGGAGACTAGCGGGAGAGACCCAGTACTTC
CASRRLAGETQYF
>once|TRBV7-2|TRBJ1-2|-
TGTGCCAGCAGCCCCTTTTTCGGTATGAACTATGGCTACACCTTC
CASSPFFGMNYGYTF
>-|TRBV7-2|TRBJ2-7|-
TGTGCCAGCAGCTTCCGGTCAACCTACGAGCAGTACTTC
CASSFRSTYEQYF
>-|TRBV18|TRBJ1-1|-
TGTGCCAGCTCACCACCTATGGAGGCTGAAGCTTTCTTT
CASSPPMEAEAFF
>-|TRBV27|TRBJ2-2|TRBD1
TGTGCCAGCAGTTTGCAGGGGGTTGGGGAGCTGTTTTTT
CASSLQGVGELFF
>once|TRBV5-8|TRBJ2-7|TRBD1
TGTGCCAGCAGCTTTAGAGGACAGGGGGTTTACGAGCAGTACTTC
CASSFRGQGVYEQYF
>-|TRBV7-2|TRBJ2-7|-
TGTGCCAGCAGCTTACAGGGTTACGAGCAGTACTTC
CASSLQGYEQYF
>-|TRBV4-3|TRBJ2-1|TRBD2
TGCGCCAGCAGCCAAGGGCTAGCGGGGATCTATGAGCAGTTCTTC
CASSQGLAGIYEQFF
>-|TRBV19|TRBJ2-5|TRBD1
TGTGCCAGTAGTACGGGACAGGGTTACCAAGAGACCCAGTACTTC
CASSTGQGYQETQYF
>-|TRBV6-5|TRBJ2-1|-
TGTGCCAGCAGTTACCGACAGTACAATGAGCAGTTCTTC
CASSYRQYNEQFF
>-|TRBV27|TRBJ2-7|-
TGTGCCAGCGGAGGGAGAGGGAACCCTTCCTACGAGCAGTACTTC
CASGGRGNPSYEQYF
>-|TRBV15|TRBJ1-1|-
TGTGCCACCAGCAGAGGACAGGCGAACACTGAAGCTTTCTTT
CATSRGQANTEAFF
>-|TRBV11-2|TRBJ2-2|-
TGTGCCAGCAGCTTAAGAGGAACCGGGGAGCTGTTTTTT
CASSLRGTGELFF
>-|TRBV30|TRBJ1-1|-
TGTGCCTGGATTGGATCGATGAGTGAAGCTTTCTTT
CAWIGSMSEAFF
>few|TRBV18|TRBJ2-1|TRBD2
TGTGCCAGCTCACCAGGCCCTAGCGGCCACAATGAGCAGTTCTTC
CASSPGPSGHNEQFF
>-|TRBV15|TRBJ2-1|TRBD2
TGTGCCACCAGCAGCGGGACTAGCGGGGAGGATGAGCAGTTCTTC
CATSSGTSGEDEQFF
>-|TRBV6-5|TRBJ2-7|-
TGTGCCAGCAGTTACAACAGGGATCCCCTCGAGCAGTACTTC
CASSYNRDPLEQYF
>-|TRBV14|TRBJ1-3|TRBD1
TGTGCCAGCAGTCTACAGGGGAGCTCTGGAAACACCATATATTTT
CASSLQGSSGNTIYF
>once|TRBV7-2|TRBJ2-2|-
TGTGCCAGCAGCTTAGCCCCGACTGGTGAGCTGTTTTTT
CASSLAPTGELFF
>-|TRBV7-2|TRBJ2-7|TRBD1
TGTGCCAGCAGTTCCGGGACAGGGTTCTACGAGCAGTACTTC
CASSSGTGFYEQYF
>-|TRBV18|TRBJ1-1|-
TGTGCCAGCTCACCACGGGGGGGCGGGCGCACTGAAGCTTTCTTT
CASSPRGGGRTEAFF
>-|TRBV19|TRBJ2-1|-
TGTGCCAGTAGTACCTCTAGTAGCGAGCAGTTCTTC
CASSTSSSEQFF
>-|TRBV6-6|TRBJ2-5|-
TGTGCCAGCAGTTACAGGGTTCCAGAGACCCAGTACTTC
CASSYRVPETQYF
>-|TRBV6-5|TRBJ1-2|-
TGTGCCAGCAGTTACGTGGGCGAGGGCTATGGCTACACCTTC
CASSYVGEGYGYTF
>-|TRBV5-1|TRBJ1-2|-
TGCGCCAGCAGCTCGGACCCCTTTAGTGGCTACACCTTC
CASSSDPFSGYTF
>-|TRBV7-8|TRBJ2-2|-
TGTGCCAGCAGCTTAAGGAGGGCAGGCACCGGGGAGCTGTTTTTT
CASSLRRAGTGELFF
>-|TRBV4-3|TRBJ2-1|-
TGCGCCAGCAGCCAAGATTGGGGGGGCCCGAAGAGGACCTACAATGAGCAGTTCTTC
CASSQDWGGPKRTYNEQFF
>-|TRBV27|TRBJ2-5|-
TGTGCCAGTACCGGGAGTGGGTCGGAGACCCAGTACTTC
CASTGSGSETQYF
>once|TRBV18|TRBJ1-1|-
TGTGCCAGCTCACGACAACTACCAGGGGAGAACACTGAAGCTTTCTTT
CASSRQLPGENTEAFF
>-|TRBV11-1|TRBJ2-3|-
TGTGCCAGCAGCTTAGAGGGTCTTCGCACAGATACGCAGTATTTT
CASSLEGLRTDTQYF
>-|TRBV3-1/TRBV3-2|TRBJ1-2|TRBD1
TGTGCCAGCAGCAACACAGGGGCGATTTACGGCTACACCTTC
CASSNTGAIYGYTF
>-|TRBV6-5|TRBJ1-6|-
TGTGCCAGCGGCCTCTACGCCCGAAGGTCACCCCTCCACTTT
CASGLYARRSPLHF
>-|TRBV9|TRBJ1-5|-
TGTGCCAGCTCTCCTGGGGTGGATCAGCCCCAGCATTTT
CASSPGVDQPQHF
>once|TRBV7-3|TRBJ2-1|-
TGTGCCAGCAGCGCACCGGGCTCAGGACGGAATGAGCAGTTCTTC
CASSAPGSGRNEQFF
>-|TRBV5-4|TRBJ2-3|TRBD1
TGTGCCAGCAGCTCACAACCAGACAGGGAGACAGATACGCAGTATTTT
CASSSQPDRETDTQYF
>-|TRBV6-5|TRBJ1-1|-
TGTGCCAGCAGCTTTACCGGGGGGGGGAACACTGAAGCTTTCTTT
CASSFTGGGNTEAFF
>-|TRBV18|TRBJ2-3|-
TGTGCCAGCTCAAGACAGCCCACAGATACGCAGTATTTT
CASSRQPTDTQYF
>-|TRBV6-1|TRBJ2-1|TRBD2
TGTGCCAGCAGTGAGGGACTAGCGGATTACAATGAGCAGTTCTTC
CASSEGLADYNEQFF
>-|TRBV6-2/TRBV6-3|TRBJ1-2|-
TGTGCCAGCAGTCTACAGGGACGCGGCTACACCTTC
CASSLQGRGYTF